The present T cell receptor beta chain was sequenced within a study of OX40 agonist ivuxolimab in advanced cancers. Study-wide context: In this cohort, patients received ivuxolimab, an agonistic anti-OX40 (CD134) antibody. Patients were dosed intravenously with ivuxolimab at 0.01 to 10 mg/kg every 2 weeks.

Clones were read by immunoSEQ multiplex PCR, and TCRdb kept only the in-frame ones, dropping some. This table holds tens of thousands of clones, about 91% found once. This CDR3 has 17 amino acids. Looked up from germline, CDR1 is SGHRS and CDR2 is YFSETQ. V was pared by 0 bases and J by 0 bases, with 16 bases between. Blood sampling was done at baseline, cycle 4 day 1, and cycle 7 day 1. The TCR sequence derives from an adult with an advanced solid tumor such as melanoma, head and neck, liver or kidney cancer. V and J are TRBV5-1 and TRBJ2-7; D possibly matches TRBD1 or TRBD2 (5 bases each). Here the sequenced sample was CD4+ or CD8+ T cells sorted from blood, taken in a trial of the OX40 agonist ivuxolimab. CDR3 in amino acids: CASSLAGAGFTSYEQYF. CDR3 nucleotides: TGCGCCAGCAGCTTGGCCGGGGCAGGCTTTACCTCCTACGAGCAGTACTTC.